A single sample is the source of the 31 T cell receptor beta chains below, sequenced in a study of early T cells in non-severe SARS-CoV-2 infection. TCRdb re-analysed the 5' RACE reads in MiXCR, keeping a single row per CDR3 protein. The data hold 68,000 or so distinct CDR3 sequences, with 9% to 15% observed a single time. Sample: whole blood. These receptors were collected from an adult who was a healthcare worker with PCR-confirmed SARS-CoV-2 infection or an uninfected control (not recorded which).

The rearrangement joins TRBV3-1 to TRBJ2-3; 12 bases agree with TRBD2. V shed 4 bases and J 5 bases; nucleotides not matched to a gene: 7. Germline V gives CDR1 LGHDT, CDR2 YNNKEL (reference sequence). The CDR3 covers 16 residues. CDR3 nucleotide sequence: TGTGCCAGCAGCCCCTCGACTAGCGGGGGTCAAGATACGCAGTATTTT. Its translation: CASSPSTSGGQDTQYF.

This clonotype occurred a few times. Mismatch with germline at one junction end may stem from a read error. The V and J genes are TRBV23-1 and TRBJ1-5; TRBD1 aligns across 8 bases. TRBV23-1 is recorded as an ORF, its role being uncertain. The CDR3 is 16 amino acids. The CDR3 coding sequence is TGCGCCAACAGTCAAGTCGCCAGGGGGCGGGTTCAGCCCCAGCATTTT. It yields the protein CANSQVARGRVQPQHF.

This clonotype has only a few counts. The chain has TRBV18 and TRBJ1-1; the D gene is possibly TRBD1 (5 bases). Germline V CDR1 and CDR2: KGHSH, LQKENI. Trimming stripped 3 bases from V and 8 bases from J, with 16 bases between. This CDR3 has 14 residues. Written as DNA, the CDR3 is TGTGCCAGCTCACCTCTTACAGGAGCACTGGAAGCTTTCTTT. Its translation is CASSPLTGALEAFF.

This clonotype was seen only a few times. The rearrangement uses TRBV4-2 and TRBJ1-2; the D gene is possibly TRBD1 (6 bases). V was pared by 0 bases and J by 3 bases, with 8 bases between. Germline CDR1 and CDR2: LGHNA and YNFKEQ. This CDR3 contains 14 residues. Here the CDR3 DNA reads TGTGCCAGCAGCCAAGACAGGGGAGACTATGGCTACACCTTC. Its protein product is CASSQDRGDYGYTF.

The table lists this clonotype with a few counts. This rearrangement joins TRBV29-1 to TRBJ2-7; TRBD2 matches 8 bases. CDR3 length: 14 residues. V shed 6 bases, J shed 0 bases, and the junction held 7 bases outside the gene matches. The germline gives CDR1 SQVTM, CDR2 ANQGSEA. CDR3 sequence reads: CSVVTSGSSYEQYF. The CDR3 bases are TGCAGCGTGGTAACTAGCGGTAGCTCCTACGAGCAGTACTTC.

The table lists this clonotype with many counts. The chain couples TRBV12-3 or TRBV12-4 to TRBJ2-1; 7 bases map to TRBD2. The CDR3 consists of 14 residues. Trimming took 7 bases from V and 4 from J; bases not matched to a gene: 7. CDR3 nucleotide sequence: TGTGCCAGCAACGCGGGGGAAGCGTACAATGAGCAGTTCTTC. Amino acids: CASNAGEAYNEQFF.

This clonotype was seen at least ten times. The genes are TRBV11-2 and TRBJ2-7; D remains unclear. CDR1 and CDR2 from the germline V gene are SGHAT and FQNNGV. This CDR3 has 14 residues. The germline V and J ends were trimmed by 0 bases and 5 bases, with 11 bases remaining between them. The CDR3 is CASSLEGSVDEQYF. CDR3 in DNA: TGTGCCAGCAGCTTAGAGGGCAGTGTGGACGAGCAGTACTTC.

This clonotype was seen more than once but under ten times. V gene TRBV18 combines with J gene TRBJ1-6, with 11 positions matching TRBD1. With 3 bases clipped from V and 8 bases from J, the junction kept 3 bases outside the gene matches. CDR1 KGHSH and CDR2 LQKENI come from the germline V gene. CDR3 length: 15 residues. The CDR3 spells CASSPGQGGYSPLHF. The CDR3 bases are TGTGCCAGCTCACCGGGACAGGGGGGTTATTCACCCCTCCACTTT.

This clonotype was seen a few times. V gene TRBV7-9 combines with J gene TRBJ2-2, with TRBD2 as a possible D gene (6 bases). The V end was cut by 10 bases, the J end by 5 bases, with 14 bases between. Germline V gives CDR1 SEHNR, CDR2 FQNEAQ (reference sequence). The CDR3 length is 13 residues. CDR3 coding DNA: TGTGCCATTCCGACGGGGGAGACCGGGGAGCTGTTTTTT. This codes for CAIPTGETGELFF. Full variable domain (missing parts from reference TRBV7-9 and TRBJ2-2): DTGVSQNPRHKITKRGQNVTFRCDPISEHNRLYWYRQTLGQGPEFLTYFQNEAQLEKSRLLSDRFSAERPKGSFSTLEIQRTEQGDSAMYLCAIPTGETGELFFGEGSRLTVL.

This chain links TRBV6-1 with TRBJ2-3, with 12 bases that match TRBD2. The V gene end was trimmed by 7 bases and the J gene end by 0 bases; junction bases not matched to a gene: 14. Per germline, CDR1 MNHNS and CDR2 SASEGT. The CDR3 runs 19 residues. The CDR3 DNA reads TGTGCCAGCACCCCCAGGGAGGCTAGCGGGGGGGTTAGCACAGATACGCAGTATTTT. Its protein product is CASTPREASGGVSTDTQYF.

This chain connects TRBV24-1 to TRBJ2-3; 8 bases match TRBD2. This CDR3 spans 18 amino acids. Looked up from germline, CDR1 is KGHDR and CDR2 is SFDVKD. V lost 3 bases to trimming and J lost 6 bases; unmatched junction nucleotides: 16. In DNA, the CDR3 is TGTGCCACCAGTGATCCGCGGGATAGCGGGGCCCGGGCGGATACGCAGTATTTT. It yields the protein CATSDPRDSGARADTQYF.

The chain is built from TRBV20-1 and TRBJ2-5, with D possibly called TRBD1 or TRBD2 (7 bases each). V shed 2 bases and J shed 4 bases, with 17 bases lying between them. The CDR3 is 15 amino acids. The germline V gene has CDR1 DFQATT and CDR2 SNEGSKA (reference sequence). CDR3 nucleotides: TGCAGTGCTAGACCCCCATTCAGGGGGGGAGAGACCCAGTACTTC. It translates to CSARPPFRGGETQYF.

The sample holds many counts of this clonotype. The rearrangement joins TRBV7-9 to TRBJ2-5; TRBD1 might be the D (6 bases). Trimming took 5 bases from V and 2 from J, leaving 15 bases between them. The germline V gene encodes CDR1 SEHNR and CDR2 FQNEAQ (reference sequence). This CDR3 is built from 15 residues. The CDR3 loop is CASSPRDTEQETQYF. The CDR3 coding sequence is TGTGCCAGCAGCCCACGGGACACCGAACAAGAGACCCAGTACTTC.

This clonotype appeared many times. The V call is TRBV7-2, the J call TRBJ2-1, with TRBD1 as a possible D gene (5 bases). The CDR3 totals 11 residues. Germline V lookup: CDR1 SGHTA, CDR2 FQGNSA. Trimming took 3 bases from V and 15 from J, leaving 12 bases between them. In nucleotides, the CDR3 is TGTGCCAGCAGCTTTAACGGACATGGGTTCTTC. Its translation is CASSFNGHGFF. The variable domain in full, with the rest retrieved from reference TRBV7-2 and TRBJ2-1, is GAGVSQSPSNKVTEKGKDVELRCDPISGHTALYWYRQSLGQGLEFLIYFQGNSAPDKSGLPSDRFSAERTGGSVSTLTIQRTQQEDSAVYLCASSFNGHGFFGPGTRLTVL.

This clonotype showed up many times. The genes are TRBV6-5 and TRBJ1-1; weak D call: TRBD1 (5 bases). CDR3 length equals 13 residues. The germline gives CDR1 MNHEY, CDR2 SVGAGI. V lost 6 bases to trimming and J lost 2 bases, with 10 bases between them. In DNA, the CDR3 is TGTGCCAGCAGCCGACAGAGAAACACTGAAGCTTTCTTT. It translates to CASSRQRNTEAFF.

This clonotype is labeled medium-sized. The CDR3 bases are TGCGCCAGCAGCTTGGAGGGACAGCAATACAATGAGCAGTTCTTC. Amino acids: CASSLEGQQYNEQFF. V is TRBV5-1 and J is TRBJ2-1; 7 bases are shared with TRBD1. The J segment lost 4 bases and the V segment lost 0 bases, leaving 4 bases of the junction unmatched. Germline V CDR1 and CDR2: SGHRS, YFSETQ. The CDR3 covers 15 residues.

This clonotype was picked up many times. This sequence joins TRBV12-3 or TRBV12-4 and TRBJ1-2; D is undetermined. This CDR3 spans 13 amino acids. Trimming shortened V by 0 bases and J by 8 bases, and 10 bases separated the two germline ends. CDR3 residues: CASSLASTGGYTF. As DNA, the CDR3 is TGTGCCAGCAGTTTAGCGTCTACCGGAGGCTACACCTTC.

This clonotype has only a few counts. The chain links TRBV6-1 to TRBJ2-1; weak D call: TRBD2 (5 bases). This CDR3 region has 13 residues. Germline CDR1 reads MNHNS; CDR2 reads SASEGT. V lost 2 bases, J lost 8 bases, and 10 bases lay in between. The CDR3 here is CASSEWLAYEQFF. The CDR3 DNA follows: TGTGCCAGCAGTGAATGGCTAGCATATGAGCAGTTCTTC.

The V gene is TRBV7-2, the J gene TRBJ2-3; D not certain. Trimming removed 5 bases at V and 0 bases at J, with 6 bases between. This CDR3 spans 13 amino acids. CDR1 is SGHTA and CDR2 is FQGNSA in the germline V gene. The CDR3 sequence is CASSPTSTDTQYF. CDR3 bases: TGTGCCAGCAGCCCAACTAGCACAGATACGCAGTATTTT.

At least ten counts were recorded for this clonotype. The chain combines TRBV28 with TRBJ2-7; D gene unclear. This CDR3 contains 12 residues. The germline CDR1 and CDR2 sequences are MDHEN and SYDVKM. Trimming took off 3 bases at V and 6 bases at J, with 9 bases between the two ends. DNA for the CDR3: TGTGCCAGCAGTTTTAAGTCCCTCGAGCAGTACTTC. It translates to CASSFKSLEQYF.

Ten or more counts support this clonotype. The genes are TRBV9 and TRBJ2-3, with 10 bases fitting TRBD2. This CDR3 is built from 18 residues. Trimming at V came to 4 bases and at J to 4 bases, leaving 15 bases not matched to a gene. Germline V gives CDR1 SGDLS, CDR2 YYNGEE. The DNA for the CDR3 is TGTGCCAGCAGCTCCCAGACGCGGACTAGCGGAGTATCAGATACGCAGTATTTT. This codes for CASSSQTRTSGVSDTQYF.

This clonotype is deemed medium-sized (0.01 to 0.1%). This rearrangement joins TRBV29-1 to TRBJ2-7, with 8 bases lining up with TRBD1. Germline V gives CDR1 SQVTM, CDR2 ANQGSEA. V dropped 7 bases and J dropped 2; count of bases not matched to a gene: 10. The CDR3 length is 14 residues. As DNA, the CDR3 is TGCAGCGGAAGGGACAGGACATATCCCTACGAGCAGTACTTC. Translated: CSGRDRTYPYEQYF.

This clonotype was seen repeatedly, ten times or more. The chain combines TRBV29-1 with TRBJ1-2, with D unclear. V lost 3 bases to trimming and J lost 8 bases, with 13 bases between them. This CDR3 has 12 residues. CDR1 and CDR2 (germline): SQVTM, ANQGSEA. Written as DNA, the CDR3 is TGCAGCGTTGACGTAGATTATGCGGGCTACACCTTC. Translating it yields CSVDVDYAGYTF.

The sample holds many counts of this clonotype. This chain joins TRBV7-9 and TRBJ1-1, with D perhaps matching TRBD1 (5 bases). Germline CDR1 and CDR2: SEHNR and FQNEAQ (reference sequence). V shed 4 bases and J shed 0 bases, with 15 bases lying between them. The CDR3 runs to 16 residues. CDR3 sequence (DNA): TGTGCCAGCAGCTCGCCCCCGACAGTCATGAACACTGAAGCTTTCTTT. It yields the protein CASSSPPTVMNTEAFF.

This chain links TRBV7-2 with TRBJ2-3; 7 nucleotides agree with TRBD2. The ends lost 1 base at V and 8 bases at J; junction bases unmatched: 9. Germline assignment: CDR1 SGHTA and CDR2 FQGNSA. This CDR3 region has 15 residues. CDR3 loop: CASSLEVAGLSTQYF. CDR3 DNA: TGTGCCAGCAGCTTAGAGGTAGCGGGTCTCTCTACGCAGTATTTT.

This clonotype has just a few counts. The rearrangement joins TRBV7-9 to TRBJ1-1; perhaps TRBD1 as D (5 bases). V gave up 4 bases and J gave up 1 base, with 13 bases separating them. Germline values: CDR1 SEHNR, CDR2 FQNEAQ (reference sequence). The CDR3 contains 15 residues. The CDR3 here is CASSSRAGPNTEAFF. In DNA, the CDR3 is TGTGCCAGCAGCTCCCGGGCAGGGCCGAACACTGAAGCTTTCTTT.

This clonotype was observed a handful of times. The chain recombines TRBV4-3 with TRBJ2-1; TRBD2 matches 9 bases. The CDR3 runs 17 residues. Germline values: CDR1 LGHNA, CDR2 YSLEER. Losses at the gene ends were 3 bases for V and 6 bases for J; bases not matched to a gene: 12. CDR3 sequence (DNA): TGCGCCAGCAGCCATCCCCATCTAGCGGGGCATGTCAATGAGCAGTTCTTC. Protein product: CASSHPHLAGHVNEQFF.

This clonotype counts as medium-sized. This chain joins TRBV4-2 and TRBJ2-3, with D hard to call. Trimming removed 1 base from V and 1 base from J, with 12 bases in between. This CDR3 has 16 amino acids. Germline V gene sequence: CDR1 LGHNA, CDR2 YNFKEQ. CDR3 amino acids: CASSQGISWRTDTQYF. As DNA, the CDR3 is TGTGCCAGCAGCCAAGGGATTAGTTGGCGCACAGATACGCAGTATTTT.

This chain links TRBV5-1 with TRBJ2-7; D might be TRBD1 (6 bases). Germline CDR1 SGHRS, CDR2 YFSETQ. The CDR3 length is 15 residues. Trimming took 4 bases from V and 5 from J, leaving 19 bases between them. The CDR3: CASSQIQGRSNEQYF. DNA for the CDR3: TGCGCCAGCAGCCAAATCCAGGGGAGAAGCAACGAGCAGTACTTC. Full variable domain (rest looked up from reference TRBV5-1 and TRBJ2-7): KAGVTQTPRYLIKTRGQQVTLSCSPISGHRSVSWYQQTPGQGLQFLFEYFSETQRNKGNFPGRFSGRQFSNSRSEMNVSTLELGDSALYLCASSQIQGRSNEQYFGPGTRLTVT.

The chain recombines TRBV7-9 with TRBJ2-3; no reliable D call. Germline V lookup: CDR1 SEHNR, CDR2 FQNEAQ (reference sequence). Between the trimmed V and J ends, which lost 7 bases and 1 base, there was a span of 9 bases. The CDR3 spans 13 residues. The CDR3 loop reads CASTGTGTDTQYF. Written as DNA, the CDR3 is TGTGCCAGCACGGGTACGGGCACAGATACGCAGTATTTT.

This sequence joins TRBV4-3 and TRBJ2-1; either TRBD1 or TRBD2 may fit D (6 bases each). Trimming stripped 0 bases from V and 14 bases from J, with 23 bases between. This CDR3 has 16 residues. Germline CDR1 LGHNA, CDR2 YSLEER. The CDR3 reads CASSQDRGQGGVAKFF. The CDR3 DNA is TGCGCCAGCAGCCAAGATCGGGGGCAGGGTGGAGTAGCGAAGTTCTTC.